The clone carrying this T cell receptor (beta chain) has more than one count but fewer than ten. Authors' methods: Reference gene primer amplification gave estimated nucleated cell counts. The repertoire was sequenced with immunoSEQ multiplex PCR; TCRdb's copy has only in-frame clones and lacks some. V, J and clone size reflect that table, while D and trimming were determined from the DNA. The sample lists approximately 90,000 clones; around 81% were seen once. Germline V gene lookup returns CDR1 SGHVS and CDR2 FQNEAQ. The CDR3 extends over 15 amino acids. Trimming took off 3 bases at V and 0 bases at J, with 8 bases between the two ends. The sample belongs to a study of blood T cell repertoires in COVID-19.

The J gene is TRBJ2-2, the V gene TRBV7-8, with D possibly matching TRBD1 (6 bases). The sample was peripheral blood. This receptor was identified in a man in his fifties or sixties with acute or convalescent COVID-19. DNA of the CDR3: TGTGCCAGCAGCTTGGGGGCTGCGAACACCGGGGAGCTGTTTTTT. Translation gives CASSLGAANTGELFF.